The entry that follows covers one TCR beta chain sequence. The antigen is unknown. The method was immunoSEQ multiplex PCR; TCRdb's version includes in-frame clones alone and lacks a portion of them. The table records about 160,000 clones, about 91% of them present only once. This entry comes from a study of T cell responses to AZD1222 COVID-19 vaccine. Broader study findings: Researchers report vaccine-associated CD4 TCRs spanning spike, with dominance at 160-218 and 743-854. Nearly half of spike-specific TCRs reportedly target variant regions that are unmutated in the B.1.351 and B.1.1.7 variants. With two AZD1222 doses given, Spike-specific TCR breadth and depth both rose.

This CDR3 contains 17 residues. Germline V gives CDR1 LGHNA, CDR2 YNFKEQ. Between the trimmed V and J ends, which lost 0 bases and 8 bases, there was a span of 17 bases. This material consisted of peripheral blood, taken 28 days after the second AZD1222 dose. This TCR was sampled from an adult who received the AZD1222 COVID-19 vaccine. The chain employs TRBV4-2 and TRBJ1-6, with D possibly TRBD1 on 5 matching bases. The CDR3 DNA follows: TGTGCCAGCAGCCAAGAACGAGGGGCCGGGAGGGATTCACCCCTCCACTTT. Its protein product is CASSQERGAGRDSPLHF.